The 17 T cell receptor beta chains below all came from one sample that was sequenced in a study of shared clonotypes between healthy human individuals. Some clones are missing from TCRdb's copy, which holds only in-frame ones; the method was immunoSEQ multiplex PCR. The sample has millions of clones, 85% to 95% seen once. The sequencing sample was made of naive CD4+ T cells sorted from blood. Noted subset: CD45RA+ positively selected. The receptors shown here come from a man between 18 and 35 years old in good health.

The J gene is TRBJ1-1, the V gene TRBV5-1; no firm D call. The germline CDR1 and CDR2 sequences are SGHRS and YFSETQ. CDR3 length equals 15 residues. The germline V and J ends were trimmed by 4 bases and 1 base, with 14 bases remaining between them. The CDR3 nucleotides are TGCGCCAGCAGCATCCAACGGACCCCGAACACTGAAGCTTTCTTT. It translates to CASSIQRTPNTEAFF.

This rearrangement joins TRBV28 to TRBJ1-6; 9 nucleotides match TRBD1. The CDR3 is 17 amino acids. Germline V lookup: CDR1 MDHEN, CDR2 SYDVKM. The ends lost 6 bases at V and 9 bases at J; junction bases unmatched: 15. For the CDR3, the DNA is TGTGCCAGCAGCCCCCTAAGGACAGGGGAGCCAATTTCACCCCTCCACTTT. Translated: CASSPLRTGEPISPLHF.

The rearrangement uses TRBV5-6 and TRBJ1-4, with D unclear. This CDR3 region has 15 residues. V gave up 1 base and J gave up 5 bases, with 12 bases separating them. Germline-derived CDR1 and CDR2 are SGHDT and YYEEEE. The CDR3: CASSLRGLGNEKLFF. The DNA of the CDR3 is TGTGCCAGCAGCTTGCGTGGCTTAGGGAATGAAAAACTGTTTTTT.

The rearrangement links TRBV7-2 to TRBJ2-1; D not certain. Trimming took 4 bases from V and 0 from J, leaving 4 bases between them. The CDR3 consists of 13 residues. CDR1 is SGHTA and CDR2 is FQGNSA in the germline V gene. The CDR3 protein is CASSSASYNEQFF. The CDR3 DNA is TGTGCCAGCAGCTCCGCCTCCTACAATGAGCAGTTCTTC. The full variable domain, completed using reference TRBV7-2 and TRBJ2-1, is GAGVSQSPSNKVTEKGKDVELRCDPISGHTALYWYRQSLGQGLEFLIYFQGNSAPDKSGLPSDRFSAERTGGSVSTLTIQRTQQEDSAVYLCASSSASYNEQFFGPGTRLTVL.

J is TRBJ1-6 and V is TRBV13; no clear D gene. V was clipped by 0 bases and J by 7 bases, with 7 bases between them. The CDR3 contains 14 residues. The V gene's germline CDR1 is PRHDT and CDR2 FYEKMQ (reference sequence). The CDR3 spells CASSLGLINSPLHF. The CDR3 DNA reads TGTGCCAGCAGCTTAGGGCTGATAAATTCACCCCTCCACTTT.

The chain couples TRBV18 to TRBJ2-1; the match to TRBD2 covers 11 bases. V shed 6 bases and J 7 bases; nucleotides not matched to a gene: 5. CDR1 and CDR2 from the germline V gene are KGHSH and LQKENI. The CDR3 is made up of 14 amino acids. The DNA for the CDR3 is TGTGCCAGCTCGCAACTAGCGGGAGTAAATGAGCAGTTCTTC. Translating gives CASSQLAGVNEQFF.

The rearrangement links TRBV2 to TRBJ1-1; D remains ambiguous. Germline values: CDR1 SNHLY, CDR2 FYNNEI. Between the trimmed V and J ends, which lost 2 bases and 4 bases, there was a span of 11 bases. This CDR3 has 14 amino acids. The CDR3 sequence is CASSELEGSTEAFF. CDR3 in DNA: TGTGCCAGCAGTGAATTGGAGGGCAGCACTGAAGCTTTCTTT.

The CDR3 is CASSQEGQTTFF. The CDR3 bases are TGCGCCAGCAGCCAAGAGGGACAGACTACGTTCTTC. The chain has TRBV4-1 and TRBJ2-1; 7 nucleotides agree with TRBD1. V lost 0 bases and J lost 15; bases outside the gene matches: 5. Germline CDR1 and CDR2: MGHRA and YSYEKL. The CDR3 covers 12 residues.

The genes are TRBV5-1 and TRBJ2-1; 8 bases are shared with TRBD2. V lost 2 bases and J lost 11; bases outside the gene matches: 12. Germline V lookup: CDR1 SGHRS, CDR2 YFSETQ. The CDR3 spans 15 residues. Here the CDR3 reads CASSFGSGINDKQFF. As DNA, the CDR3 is TGCGCCAGCAGCTTCGGTAGCGGGATTAATGATAAGCAGTTCTTC.

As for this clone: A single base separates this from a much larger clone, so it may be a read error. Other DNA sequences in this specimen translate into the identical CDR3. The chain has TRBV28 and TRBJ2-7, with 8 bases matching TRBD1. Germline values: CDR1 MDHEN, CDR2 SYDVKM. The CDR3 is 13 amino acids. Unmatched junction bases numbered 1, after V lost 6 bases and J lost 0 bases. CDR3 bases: TGTGCCAGCAGGGGGACAGGCTCCTACGAGCAGTACTTC. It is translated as CASRGTGSYEQYF.

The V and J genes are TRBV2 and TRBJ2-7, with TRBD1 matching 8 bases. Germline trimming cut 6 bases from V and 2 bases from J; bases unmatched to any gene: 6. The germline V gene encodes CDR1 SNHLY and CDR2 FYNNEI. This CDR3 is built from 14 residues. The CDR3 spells CASRDDRGPYEQYF. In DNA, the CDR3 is TGTGCCAGCAGGGATGACAGGGGCCCCTACGAGCAGTACTTC.

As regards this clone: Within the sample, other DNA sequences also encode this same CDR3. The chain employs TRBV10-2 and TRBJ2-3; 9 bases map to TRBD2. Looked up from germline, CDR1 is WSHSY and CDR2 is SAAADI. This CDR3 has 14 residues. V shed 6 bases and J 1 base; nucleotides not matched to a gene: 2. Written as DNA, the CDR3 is TGCGCCAGCAGAGAGCGGGGGGGCACAGATACGCAGTATTTT. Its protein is CASRERGGTDTQYF.

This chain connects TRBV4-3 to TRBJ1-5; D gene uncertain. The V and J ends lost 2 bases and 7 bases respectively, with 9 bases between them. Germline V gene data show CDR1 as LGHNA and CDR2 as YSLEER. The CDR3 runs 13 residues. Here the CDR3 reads CASSQILGQPQHF. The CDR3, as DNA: TGCGCCAGCAGCCAAATACTGGGGCAGCCCCAGCATTTT.

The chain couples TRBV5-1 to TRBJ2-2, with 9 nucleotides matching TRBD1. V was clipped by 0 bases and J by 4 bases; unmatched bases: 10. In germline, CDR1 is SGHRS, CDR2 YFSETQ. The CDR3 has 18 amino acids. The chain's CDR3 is CASSLEDRGFRRTGELFF. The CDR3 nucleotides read TGCGCCAGCAGCTTGGAGGACAGGGGATTCAGGCGCACCGGGGAGCTGTTTTTT.

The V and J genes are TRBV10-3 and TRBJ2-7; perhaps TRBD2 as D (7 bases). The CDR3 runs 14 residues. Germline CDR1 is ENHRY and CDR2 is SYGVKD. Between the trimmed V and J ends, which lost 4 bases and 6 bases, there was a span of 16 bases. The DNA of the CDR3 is TGTGCCATCAGTGGATGGGGGGGGCTCGGCGAGCAGTACTTC. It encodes CAISGWGGLGEQYF.

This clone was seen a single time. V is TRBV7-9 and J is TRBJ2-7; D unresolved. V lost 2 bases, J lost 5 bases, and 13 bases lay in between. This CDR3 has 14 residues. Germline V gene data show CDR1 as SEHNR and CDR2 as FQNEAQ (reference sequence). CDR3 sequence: CASSLFGPGHEQYF. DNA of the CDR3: TGTGCCAGCAGCTTATTCGGACCGGGCCACGAGCAGTACTTC.

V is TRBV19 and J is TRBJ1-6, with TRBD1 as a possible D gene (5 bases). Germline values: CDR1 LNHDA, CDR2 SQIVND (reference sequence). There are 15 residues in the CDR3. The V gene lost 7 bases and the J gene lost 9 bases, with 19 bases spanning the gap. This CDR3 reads CASKDRTVGTSPLHF. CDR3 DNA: TGTGCCAGTAAGGATCGGACTGTCGGGACTTCACCCCTCCACTTT.